This T cell receptor beta chain was captured by sequencing in a study of cytomegalovirus exposure and HLA in healthy donors. Though nominally healthy at sampling, donors likely had unrecorded immune exposures. CDR1 is LGHNA and CDR2 is YNFKEQ in the germline V gene. This CDR3 is built from 17 residues. V was pared by 2 bases and J by 1 base, with 8 bases of the junction left unmatched. The PCR contained 60 Vbeta and 13 Jbeta primers. Here immunoSEQ multiplex PCR was the method, and the copy in TCRdb shows in-frame clones only, minus some. Here the sample spans 150,000 to 200,000 clones, roughly 80% being singletons. Only a few counts were recorded for this clone. The antigen remains unidentified. Broader study findings: In vitro work confirmed that three CMV-associated chains recognize CMV antigens. Follow-up analysis seemed to connect common viral pathogens with several of the most significant clusters identified.

Sample: PBMCs. The chain combines TRBV4-2 with TRBJ2-4; TRBD2 agrees at 7 bases. The receptor comes from a man aged 25 to 40 in good health and CMV-seropositive. The CDR3: CASSQLTSDAAKNIQYF. CDR3 nucleotides: TGTGCCAGCAGCCAACTCACTAGCGATGCGGCCAAAAACATTCAGTACTTC.